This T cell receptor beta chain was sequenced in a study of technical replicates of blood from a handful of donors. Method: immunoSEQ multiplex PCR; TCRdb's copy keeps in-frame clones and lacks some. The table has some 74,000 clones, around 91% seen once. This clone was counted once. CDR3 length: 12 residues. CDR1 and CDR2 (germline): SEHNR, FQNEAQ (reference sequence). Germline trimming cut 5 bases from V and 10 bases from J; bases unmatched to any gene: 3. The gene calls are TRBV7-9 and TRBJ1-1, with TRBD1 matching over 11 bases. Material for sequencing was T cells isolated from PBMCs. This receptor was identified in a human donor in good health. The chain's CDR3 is CASSLGTGGAFF. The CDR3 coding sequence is TGTGCCAGCAGCCTAGGGACAGGGGGAGCTTTCTTT.